Included here is one T cell receptor beta chain sequence, with context. Its specificity is unknown. Treatment here: roughly ten-day PBMC culture with coronavirus spike peptide pools or control peptides (ViraFEST assay). CD4+ T-cell collection from the unexposed donor predated the COVID-19 pandemic (2011-2018). This specimen belongs to a study of vaccination and CD4 T cells after COVID-19. In the study overall: There were six male and four female convalescents, and two of them were Hispanic. Convalescent patients gave post-COVID blood a median approximately 100 days post-diagnosis, range 35 to 161. Control wells got either CEFX epitopes, HIV-1 Nef peptides, or no peptide at all.

At the Johns Hopkins FTIC core, DNA taken from cultured CD4+ T cells was sequenced by way of the Oncomine TCR Beta short-read assay. Someone extracted genomic DNA from cultured CD4+ T cells. From the PCR reads, TCRdb called clonotypes with MiXCR, one entry per CDR3 protein. The sample records 8,500 to 10,000 distinct CDR3 sequences, 30% to 35% being singletons. With 0 bases removed from V and 8 bases from J, the gap between germline ends came to 13 bases. Germline V CDR1 and CDR2: SGHAT, FQNNGV. The CDR3 is 14 amino acids. Specimen: CD4+ T cells from blood, cultured in vitro. The chain combines TRBV11-2 with TRBJ1-2; a weak D match, TRBD1 (6 bases). The receptor was derived from a human donor in good health. The CDR3 is CASSLEGVGGGYTF. For the CDR3, the DNA is TGTGCCAGCAGCTTAGAGGGTGTTGGGGGCGGCTACACCTTC.